Sequencing of this T cell receptor (beta chain) was carried out in a study of T cells in localized non-small cell lung cancer. General observations from the study: Heterogeneity remains possible because sequencing was limited to only one tumor region.

TCRdb's table, derived via immunoSEQ multiplex PCR, lists solely in-frame clones and lacks some. In the table there are about 55,000 clones, 65% to 85% of which are singletons. CDR3 length: 15 amino acids. Trimming shortened V by 4 bases and J by 3 bases, and 19 bases separated the two germline ends. CDR1 is SQVTM and CDR2 is ANQGSEA in the germline V gene. Regarding this clone: Its antigen is not identified.

The chain has TRBV29-1 and TRBJ2-7; D is unclear. The receptor's source is a man between 40 and 70 years old with stage III lung adenocarcinoma. This sample comprised peripheral blood mononuclear cells, obtained before any cancer treatment. The CDR3 region is CSVVGISGPNYEQYF. The CDR3 DNA follows: TGCAGCGTTGTTGGGATTTCCGGACCCAACTACGAGCAGTACTTC.